This TCR beta chain was sequenced in a study of blood T cell repertoires in COVID-19. At the level of the study: COVID-19 samples, acute and convalescent, were from the United States, Italy and Spain. PBMCs, B-cell-depleted T cells, or T cells were the source of the cDNA or gDNA that made up the material.

In the original analysis: Nucleated cell counts were estimated from reference gene primer amplification. Using immunoSEQ multiplex PCR, the repertoire was profiled, and TCRdb retains in-frame clones only, with some absent. Clonal size and the V and J genes are those of that table, whereas D and trimming came from the DNA. The data contain some 30,000 clones, more than 70% of them singletons. The CDR3 runs to 15 residues. From germline, CDR1 is SEHNR and CDR2 FQNEAQ (reference sequence). Losses at the gene ends were 4 bases for V and 3 bases for J; bases not matched to a gene: 8. This clone was found a few times.

The source material was peripheral blood. This clonotype was sampled from an older man with active COVID-19. This chain links TRBV7-9 with TRBJ2-7; TRBD2 aligns across 8 bases. Here the CDR3 DNA reads TGTGCCAGCAGCTCTCTCCGGGGGGGCCTCTACGAGCAGTACTTC. This gives the protein CASSSLRGGLYEQYF.